This T cell receptor beta chain was sequenced during a study of glioma-infiltrating T cells after dendritic cell vaccination listed by TCRdb under 2016. About the study as a whole: Of the roughly 15 glioblastoma patients in the cohort, all drawn from Phase I and II dendritic cell vaccination trials, 9 were newly diagnosed and 6 had recurrent disease. Patients received autologous tumor lysate-pulsed dendritic cell vaccination between the early 2000s and the early 2010s. The vaccine consisted of monocyte-derived dendritic cells cultured roughly 7 days with IL-4 and GM-CSF, then pulsed overnight with autologous tumor lysate. Each patient got three intradermal injections of the dendritic cell vaccine, spaced at biweekly intervals, in the arm below the axilla. In glioblastoma patients vaccinated with dendritic cells, deep sequencing of TCR beta CDR3 regions served to measure tumor-infiltrating lymphocyte content and to compare repertoires between tumor and blood. TCR sequencing metrics, including TIL content and tumor-blood repertoire overlap, were correlated with survival after dendritic cell vaccination.

The CDR3, cysteine through phenylalanine, is 17 amino acids long. Here the CDR3 DNA is all that survives: 51 bases in frame from base 1. CDR1 is given as SGDLS and CDR2 as YYNGEE, both from the germline V gene. The germline V and J ends show losses of 3 bases and 7 bases respectively, and no gene match explains 11 bases of the junction. The immunoSEQ assay amplified TCRB CDR3 regions from 2 micrograms of genomic DNA, or from all available DNA when less than that amount was available. The multiplex PCR employed 60 forward primers targeting TCR V beta segments and 13 reverse primers targeting J beta segments. To estimate reads per starting template, synthetic control templates were spiked into each sample at limiting dilution. Reads of 87 bp were generated by sequencing on the Illumina HiSeq System. As for how the authors treated the data: PCR and sequencing errors were removed by a nearest neighbor algorithm that merged closely related sequences. TCR overlap was defined as the percentage of unique tumor TCR beta sequences that were also found in the peripheral blood of the same patient. TCRdb took this table from immuneACCESS and kept in-frame rearrangements with V and J called. Such tables lack part of the clones; where checked against another copy, unresolved V genes explain under half of the gap, and the rest is unexplained. V and J calls and clone size come straight from that table; D and trimming were deduced from the DNA. This sample has around 92,000 clones in its table, and roughly 80% of those were observed once. The ten largest clones capture 5.4% of the sample.

Study-level results and caveats: The cohort was small and heterogeneous, and full blood and tumor sets were available for few patients, with initial-recurrent tumor pairs available for even fewer patients. No direct relationship between TCR clonality and survival was found, suggesting a diverse polyclonal response may matter. After dendritic cell vaccination, a higher estimated pretreatment TIL content predicted longer time to progression and overall survival. The TCR overlap response model with three groups was called speculative and said to need prospective validation.

According to the study, the label for this sample's time point signals: after dendritic cell vaccination, including at tumor progression/relapse. Selection of patients required sufficient residual fresh-frozen tumor tissue and over two years of available survival data. Although molecular status otherwise differed among the glioblastoma patients, no patient had an isocitrate dehydrogenase mutation. PBMC were collected before vaccination, two weeks after the third vaccination, and at tumor progression if tumor progression occurred. The Qiagen DNeasy Blood extraction Kit was used to extract genomic DNA. In regard to this clone: The clone's antigen remains unknown. No base quality values were provided; no much bigger clone lies one nucleotide off.

Specimen: blood, collected after dendritic cell vaccination. This clonotype was sampled from a human donor with glioblastoma. The chain couples TRBV9 to TRBJ2-3, with TRBD2 identical over 13 junction bases. The DNA is TGTGCCAGCAGCGCGACTAGCGGGAGGTCTATCTCGAATACGCAGTATTTT. This translates into CASSATSGRSISNTQYF. The full variable domain, with segments outside the CDR3 supplied by the reference TRBV9 and TRBJ2-3 proteins, appears as DSGVTQTPKHLITATGQRVTLRCSPRSGDLSVYWYQQSLDQGLQFLIQYYNGEERAKGNILERFSAQQFPDLHSELNLSSLELGDSALYFCASSATSGRSISNTQYFGPGTRLTVL.